These T cell receptor beta chains were read from a single sample in a study of tumor-infiltrating lymphocytes in oesophageal squamous cell carcinoma. TCRdb fed the PCR reads into MiXCR, producing one record per CDR3 protein. The table lists 6,000 to 6,500 distinct CDR3 sequences, 14% to 15% of them singletons. Sequencing was done on a sample of esophageal tumor tissue. These TCRs come from a male donor with esophageal squamous cell carcinoma. The CDR3 runs from the conserved cysteine through the conserved F or W. The D gene is left open where the match is weak. Clone size is stated in some rows and not others, as once, few, many or a class when expanded.

v_call	clone_size	cdr3_length	j_call	d_call	cdr3_aa	cdr3_nt
TRBV12-3/TRBV12-4	medium-sized	16	TRBJ2-1	NA	CASSASTLSSYNEQFF	TGTGCCAGCAGTGCCTCGACCTTGAGCTCCTACAATGAGCAGTTCTTC
TRBV5-4	large	12	TRBJ2-5	NA	CASSSNQETQYF	TGTGCCAGCAGCAGTAATCAAGAGACCCAGTACTTC
TRBV7-2	medium-sized	16	TRBJ2-7	TRBD1	CASSLVATGVSYEQYF	TGTGCCAGCAGCTTAGTTGCGACAGGGGTCTCCTACGAGCAGTACTTC
TRBV5-6	many	15	TRBJ1-1	TRBD1	CASRPLEGAFTEAFF	TGTGCCAGCAGACCTTTGGAGGGGGCTTTCACTGAAGCTTTCTTT
TRBV5-1	many	15	TRBJ1-2	NA	CASTVGAFANYGYTF	TGCGCCAGCACTGTGGGGGCGTTCGCTAACTATGGCTACACCTTC
TRBV6-4	medium-sized	15	TRBJ2-3	TRBD2	CASSDGGDHTDTQYF	TGTGCCAGCAGTGATGGGGGGGACCACACAGATACGCAGTATTTT
TRBV19	many	16	TRBJ2-7	TRBD1	CASSYRQGRLTYEQYF	TGTGCCAGTAGTTACAGACAGGGGAGACTAACCTACGAGCAGTACTTC
TRBV4-1	NA	19	TRBJ2-7	TRBD2	CASSQGGLAGGPGANEQYF	TGTGCCAGCAGCCAGGGCGGACTAGCGGGGGGGCCCGGTGCCAATGAGCAGTACTTC
TRBV6-4	many	15	TRBJ2-3	NA	CASSLAAGGQDTQYF	TGTGCCAGCAGTCTAGCAGCCGGGGGTCAAGATACGCAGTATTTT
TRBV28	many	14	TRBJ2-1	NA	CASNVPGAYNEQFF	TGTGCCAGCAATGTACCGGGAGCCTACAATGAGCAGTTCTTC
TRBV18	NA	15	TRBJ2-1	NA	CASSPLKSSYNEQFF	TGTGCCAGCTCACCACTAAAAAGCTCCTACAATGAGCAGTTCTTC
TRBV11-3	many	15	TRBJ1-1	TRBD1	CASSLGDRANTEAFF	TGTGCCAGCAGCTTAGGGGACAGGGCGAACACTGAAGCTTTCTTT
TRBV7-6	large	16	TRBJ2-1	NA	CASSLESGYSYNEQFF	TGTGCCAGCAGCCTCGAGAGCGGGTACTCCTACAATGAGCAGTTCTTC
TRBV24-1	many	16	TRBJ1-5	NA	CATSDGELGYNQPQHF	TGTGCCACCAGTGACGGGGAGCTCGGATACAATCAGCCCCAGCATTTT
TRBV5-4	medium-sized	12	TRBJ2-5	NA	CASSRNQETQYF	TGTGCCAGCTCCCGCAACCAAGAGACCCAGTACTTC
TRBV30	NA	11	TRBJ1-1	NA	CAWRLETEAFF	TGTGCCTGGAGATTGGAGACTGAAGCTTTCTTT
TRBV3-1	NA	13	TRBJ2-5	NA	CASSQVDSGAQYF	TGTGCCAGCAGCCAAGTCGACTCCGGGGCCCAGTACTTC
TRBV5-4	NA	13	TRBJ1-2	TRBD1	CASSWTGDYGYTF	TGTGCCAGCAGCTGGACAGGGGACTATGGCTACACCTTC
TRBV12-3/TRBV12-4	many	14	TRBJ1-1	NA	CASSLSSVGTEAFF	TGTGCCAGCAGTTTATCGTCGGTCGGCACTGAAGCTTTCTTT
TRBV7-6	large	12	TRBJ2-3	NA	CASSLFTDTQYF	TGTGCCAGCAGCCTCTTCACAGATACGCAGTATTTT
TRBV21-1	NA	15	TRBJ2-5	NA	CASSKADRRHETQYF	TGTGCCAGCAGCAAAGCGGACAGGCGCCACGAGACCCAGTACTTC
TRBV7-7	large	15	TRBJ2-2	NA	CASSLVSGFTGELFF	TGTGCTAGCAGCTTAGTATCCGGGTTCACCGGGGAGCTGTTTTTT
TRBV24-1	many	11	TRBJ2-7	NA	CATSDGDEQYF	TGTGCCACCAGTGACGGCGACGAGCAGTACTTC
TRBV6-1	many	12	TRBJ2-7	NA	CASSERVGRLYF	TGTGCCAGCAGTGAACGGGTGGGCAGGTTGTACTTC
TRBV11-3	medium-sized	16	TRBJ2-7	TRBD2	CASSFPSLAGGYEQYF	TGTGCCAGCAGCTTCCCCAGTTTAGCGGGGGGATACGAGCAGTACTTC
TRBV7-2	large	14	TRBJ2-1	NA	CASSPGRGRGEQFF	TGTGCCAGCAGCCCCGGGAGGGGGCGAGGTGAGCAGTTCTTC